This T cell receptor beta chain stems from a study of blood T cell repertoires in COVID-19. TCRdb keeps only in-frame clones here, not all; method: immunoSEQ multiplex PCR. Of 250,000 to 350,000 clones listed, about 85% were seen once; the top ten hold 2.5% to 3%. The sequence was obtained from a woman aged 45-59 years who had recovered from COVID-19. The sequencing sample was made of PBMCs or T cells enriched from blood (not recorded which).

Written as DNA, the CDR3 is TGTGCCAGCAGTGAAACCGGGGGTGCGAACACCGGGGAGCTGTTTTTT. Translating gives CASSETGGANTGELFF. The J gene is TRBJ2-2, the V gene TRBV2, with D possibly matching TRBD2 (6 bases). Germline CDR1 is SNHLY and CDR2 is FYNNEI. Between the trimmed V and J ends, which lost 2 bases and 0 bases, there was a span of 10 bases. This CDR3 region has 16 residues.